These 9 T cell receptor beta chains were sequenced from one sample in a study of blood T cell repertoires in COVID-19. This table comes from immunoSEQ multiplex PCR, and its TCRdb copy is limited to in-frame clones, with some not included. The table shows 56,000 or so clones, with about 86% occurring only once. The sample comprised peripheral blood. The receptor source for this set is an elderly woman with active COVID-19.

The V call is TRBV2, the J call TRBJ2-5; weak D call: TRBD2 (6 bases). The CDR3 covers 13 residues. Trimming pared 6 bases from V and 2 bases from J, leaving 10 bases between. Germline loops: CDR1 SNHLY, CDR2 FYNNEI. Here the CDR3 reads CASSGDLQETQYF. Written as DNA, the CDR3 is TGTGCCAGCAGCGGGGACTTACAAGAGACCCAGTACTTC.

This chain joins TRBV5-1 and TRBJ2-7; the D gene is possibly TRBD1 (6 bases). CDR3 length equals 12 residues. Trimming shortened V by 3 bases and J by 6 bases, and 10 bases separated the two germline ends. The V gene's germline CDR1 is SGHRS and CDR2 YFSETQ. The CDR3 bases are TGCGCCAGCAGCTCACAGGGCCGCGAGCAGTACTTC. It yields the protein CASSSQGREQYF.

The rearrangement uses TRBV3-1 (or the pseudogene TRBV3-2) and TRBJ1-1, with TRBD1 identical over 8 bases. V lost 0 bases to trimming and J lost 5 bases; unmatched junction nucleotides: 11. CDR1 and CDR2 from the germline V gene are LGHDT and YNNKEL (reference sequence). The CDR3 spans 17 residues. The CDR3 is CASSQEGTGTRGTEAFF. The CDR3 region has the DNA TGTGCCAGCAGCCAAGAGGGGACAGGTACGAGAGGGACTGAAGCTTTCTTT.

The rearrangement links TRBV10-2 to TRBJ2-1; TRBD2 matches 8 bases. Per the germline V gene, CDR1 is WSHSY and CDR2 is SAAADI. V dropped 2 bases and J dropped 2; count of bases not matched to a gene: 5. This CDR3 region has 16 residues. The CDR3: CASSEGLAGPYNEQFF. CDR3 sequence (DNA): TGCGCCAGCAGTGAGGGGCTAGCGGGCCCCTACAATGAGCAGTTCTTC.

The chain uses TRBV4-1 and TRBJ2-1, with TRBD2 matching over 15 bases. With V trimmed by 3 bases and J by 7 bases, 1 base remained unmatched. The CDR3 length is 15 residues. Germline V lookup: CDR1 MGHRA, CDR2 YSYEKL. CDR3 loop: CASSQGLAGGNEQFF. As DNA, the CDR3 is TGCGCCAGCAGCCAGGGACTAGCGGGGGGAAATGAGCAGTTCTTC.

The chain uses TRBV28 and TRBJ2-1; 10 bases fit TRBD2. Germline V lookup: CDR1 MDHEN, CDR2 SYDVKM. With V trimmed by 6 bases and J by 0 bases, 5 bases remained unmatched. The CDR3 has 16 amino acids. CDR3 region: CASSRSGGSSYNEQFF. The CDR3 nucleotides read TGTGCCAGCAGCCGTAGCGGGGGGAGCTCCTACAATGAGCAGTTCTTC.

This CDR3 is CASSPGTGGRYEQYF. CDR3 DNA sequence: TGTGCCAGCAGCCCCGGGACAGGGGGCCGGTACGAGCAGTACTTC. The chain has TRBV7-6 and TRBJ2-7; 12 bases agree with TRBD1. The CDR3 spans 15 residues. In germline, CDR1 is SGHVS, CDR2 FNYEAQ. V gave up 5 bases and J gave up 4 bases; unmatched junction bases: 6.

This chain joins TRBV5-4 and TRBJ2-1; D is unclear. Between the trimmed V and J ends, which lost 4 bases and 8 bases, there was a span of 13 bases. This CDR3 is 13 amino acids long. In germline, CDR1 is SGHNT, CDR2 YYREEE (reference sequence). CDR3 DNA sequence: TGTGCCAGCAGCCCCCGACTTTGGGATGAGCAGTTCTTC. This gives the protein CASSPRLWDEQFF.

The J gene is TRBJ1-4, the V gene TRBV30; TRBD1 matches 8 bases. V was clipped by 4 bases and J by 7 bases; unmatched bases: 14. The germline gives CDR1 GTSNPN, CDR2 SVGIG (reference sequence). This CDR3 comprises 16 residues. The CDR3 sequence: CAWNQIATGQGEKLFF. The CDR3 coding sequence is TGTGCCTGGAATCAGATTGCAACAGGACAGGGTGAAAAACTGTTTTTT.